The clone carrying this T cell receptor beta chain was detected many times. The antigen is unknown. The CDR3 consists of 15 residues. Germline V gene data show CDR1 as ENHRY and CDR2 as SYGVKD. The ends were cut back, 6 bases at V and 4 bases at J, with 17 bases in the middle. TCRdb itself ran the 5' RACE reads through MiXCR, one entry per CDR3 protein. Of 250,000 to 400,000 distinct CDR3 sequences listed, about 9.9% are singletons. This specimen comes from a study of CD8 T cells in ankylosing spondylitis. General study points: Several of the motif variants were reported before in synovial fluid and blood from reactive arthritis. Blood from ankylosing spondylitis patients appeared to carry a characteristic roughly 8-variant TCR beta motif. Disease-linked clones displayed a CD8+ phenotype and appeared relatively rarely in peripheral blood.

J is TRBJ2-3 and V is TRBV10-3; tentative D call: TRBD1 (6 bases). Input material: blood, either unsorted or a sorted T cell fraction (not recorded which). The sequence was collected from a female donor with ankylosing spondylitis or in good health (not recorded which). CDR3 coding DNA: TGTGCCATCAGGCCCATGGTCCAGGGGTCAGATACGCAGTATTTT. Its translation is CAIRPMVQGSDTQYF.